Listed below are T cell receptor beta chains from one sample, sequenced in a study of CD8 T cells in Susac syndrome. TCRdb itself ran the immunoSEQ multiplex PCR reads through MiXCR, one entry per CDR3 protein. The sample has 200,000 or so distinct CDR3 sequences, more than 90% seen once. Material: CD4+ T cells from PBMCs. These receptors were collected from a human donor with multiple sclerosis. Both conserved end residues are part of each CDR3. A D gene is named only where the DNA matches it firmly. Rows may omit the clone size; those that give it use once, few, many or a size class.

TRBJ1-5,-,TRBV24-1,-,CATSDTGTPGNQPQHF,TGTGCCACCAGTGACACCGGGACTCCCGGCAATCAGCCCCAGCATTTT
TRBJ1-6,-,TRBV3-1,-,CASSQPARGDSPLHF,TGTGCCAGCAGCCAACCGGCCAGGGGTGATTCACCCCTCCACTTT
TRBJ2-2,-,TRBV2,TRBD1,CASNPNRGAGELFF,TGTGCCAGCAACCCGAACAGGGGCGCCGGGGAGCTGTTTTTT
TRBJ1-1,-,TRBV3-1,-,CASSQDLGTSYTEAFF,TGTGCCAGCAGCCAAGATCTCGGGACCAGCTACACTGAAGCTTTCTTT
TRBJ1-2,-,TRBV9,-,CASSVRVDTAGGYTF,TGTGCCAGCAGCGTCCGAGTTGACACCGCGGGTGGCTACACCTTC
TRBJ1-6,-,TRBV4-3,-,CASSQDRYSPLHF,TGCGCCAGCAGCCAAGATCGGTACTCACCCCTCCACTTT
TRBJ2-3,-,TRBV19,-,CASSTFTDTQYF,TGTGCCAGTAGTACCTTCACAGATACGCAGTATTTT
TRBJ2-1,-,TRBV30,TRBD1,CAWSVPDRAWGEQFF,TGTGCCTGGAGCGTACCGGACAGGGCCTGGGGTGAGCAGTTCTTC
TRBJ2-7,-,TRBV25-1,TRBD1,CATEGAGRYEQYF,TGTGCCACCGAGGGGGCCGGACGCTACGAGCAGTACTTC
TRBJ2-7,-,TRBV9,-,CASSVASGSHYEQYF,TGTGCCAGCAGCGTAGCCTCCGGATCTCACTACGAGCAGTACTTC
TRBJ2-5,-,TRBV11-2,TRBD2,CASSLERGRQETQYF,TGTGCCAGCAGCTTAGAGCGGGGGAGGCAAGAGACCCAGTACTTC
TRBJ2-3,-,TRBV20-1,TRBD2,CSARVPGGAGDTQYF,TGCAGTGCTAGGGTTCCGGGGGGGGCCGGTGATACGCAGTATTTT
TRBJ2-6,-,TRBV19,-,CASSSAHPSGANVLTF,TGTGCCAGTAGTTCTGCTCACCCCTCTGGGGCCAACGTCCTGACTTTC
TRBJ1-6,-,TRBV2,TRBD1,CASSPRQGANSPLHF,TGTGCCAGCAGTCCAAGACAGGGGGCGAATTCACCCCTCCACTTT
TRBJ2-1,-,TRBV27,TRBD2,CASRPGTSGYYNEQFF,TGTGCCAGCAGACCCGGGACTAGCGGCTACTACAATGAGCAGTTCTTC
TRBJ2-7,-,TRBV28,-,CASSGHTRESYEQYF,TGTGCCAGTTCGGGACACACCAGGGAGTCCTACGAGCAGTACTTC
TRBJ2-3,-,TRBV20-1,-,CSARGTRDTQYF,TGCAGTGCTAGAGGGACAAGGGATACGCAGTATTTT
TRBJ2-1,-,TRBV5-1,-,CASSLGNGEQFF,TGCGCCAGCAGCTTGGGGAATGGGGAGCAGTTCTTC
TRBJ2-7,-,TRBV9,-,CASSTPRAEQYF,TGTGCCAGCAGCACCCCACGGGCCGAGCAGTACTTC
TRBJ2-7,-,TRBV9,-,CASSARGGLYEQYF,TGTGCCAGCAGCGCCCGTGGGGGGCTCTACGAGCAGTACTTC
TRBJ2-7,-,TRBV27,-,CASSLTGTIYEQYF,TGTGCCAGCAGCCTGACAGGTACGATCTACGAGCAGTACTTC
TRBJ1-2,few,TRBV10-3,-,CAISDQGNYGYTF,TGTGCCATCAGTGATCAGGGAAATTATGGCTACACCTTC
TRBJ1-1,-,TRBV29-1,-,CSVVWWGTEAFF,TGCAGCGTTGTGTGGTGGGGCACTGAAGCTTTCTTT
TRBJ2-5,-,TRBV2,-,CASSSQGPRETQYF,TGTGCCAGCAGCTCCCAGGGACCCCGGGAGACCCAGTACTTC
TRBJ2-3,once,TRBV7-2,TRBD2,CASSLNGGLAGGFTDTQYF,TGTGCCAGCAGCTTAAATGGTGGCCTAGCGGGGGGCTTCACAGATACGCAGTATTTT
TRBJ2-3,once,TRBV7-9,-,CASSLRGGSTDTQYF,TGTGCCAGCAGCTTACGTGGAGGGAGCACAGATACGCAGTATTTT
TRBJ2-7,-,TRBV12-3/TRBV12-4,TRBD1,CASSSQGAYYEQYF,TGTGCCAGCAGTTCCCAGGGGGCGTATTACGAGCAGTACTTC
TRBJ2-6,-,TRBV5-4,-,CASTGGWGAGANVLTF,TGTGCCAGCACCGGTGGATGGGGGGCTGGGGCCAACGTCCTGACTTTC
TRBJ2-1,-,TRBV5-1,TRBD1,CASSSRDRHNEQFF,TGCGCCAGCAGCTCTCGGGACAGACACAATGAGCAGTTCTTC
TRBJ2-7,-,TRBV29-1,-,CSVEADSSYEQYF,TGCAGCGTTGAGGCGGACAGTTCTTACGAGCAGTACTTC
TRBJ2-7,-,TRBV4-3,-,CASSQKMGITYEQYF,TGCGCCAGCAGCCAAAAGATGGGGATTACCTACGAGCAGTACTTC
TRBJ2-1,-,TRBV24-1,TRBD1,CATSDLTGVGYNEQFF,TGTGCCACCAGTGATTTGACAGGGGTCGGGTACAATGAGCAGTTCTTC
TRBJ2-5,-,TRBV2,-,CASSVRVPIQETQYF,TGTGCCAGCAGTGTTAGGGTGCCCATCCAAGAGACCCAGTACTTC
TRBJ2-7,-,TRBV18,-,CASSIGPLYEQYF,TGTGCCAGCTCAATTGGGCCCCTCTACGAGCAGTACTTC
TRBJ2-1,-,TRBV6-5,TRBD1,CASSSIGQGKGSEQFF,TGTGCCAGCAGTTCGATAGGACAGGGGAAGGGGAGTGAGCAGTTCTTC
TRBJ1-1,-,TRBV20-1,-,CSARSPYRADTEAFF,TGCAGTGCTAGATCACCATATAGGGCGGACACTGAAGCTTTCTTT
TRBJ1-2,-,TRBV7-9,-,CASSLGSVGYTF,TGTGCCAGCAGCTTAGGCTCTGTTGGCTACACCTTC
TRBJ2-5,-,TRBV27,-,CASRGGRETQYF,TGTGCCAGCAGGGGGGGCCGGGAGACCCAGTACTTC
TRBJ2-3,-,TRBV9,TRBD2,CASSGPGLATDTQYF,TGTGCCAGCAGCGGCCCGGGACTAGCGACAGATACGCAGTATTTT
TRBJ1-2,-,TRBV3-1,-,CASSQDLRGGHGYTF,TGTGCCAGCAGCCAAGATCTCCGGGGAGGGCATGGCTACACCTTC
TRBJ1-1,-,TRBV15,-,CATSRGGQKNTEAFF,TGTGCCACCAGCAGAGGAGGACAGAAGAACACTGAAGCTTTCTTT
TRBJ2-5,once,TRBV28,-,CASSRDTRVETQYF,TGTGCCAGCAGTCGGGACACCCGAGTGGAGACCCAGTACTTC
TRBJ2-7,-,TRBV2,-,CASRKDSAPTYEQYF,TGTGCCAGCAGAAAGGACTCAGCCCCCACCTACGAGCAGTACTTC
TRBJ2-5,-,TRBV29-1,-,CSARTGGRETQYF,TGCAGCGCCCGAACCGGGGGCAGGGAGACCCAGTACTTC
TRBJ2-7,-,TRBV20-1,-,CSASGAGFSYEQYF,TGCAGTGCTAGCGGGGCAGGCTTTTCCTACGAGCAGTACTTC
TRBJ1-1,-,TRBV3-1,-,CASSQPRGRSTEAFF,TGTGCCAGCAGCCAACCCCGGGGGCGAAGCACTGAAGCTTTCTTT
TRBJ2-7,-,TRBV4-3,TRBD1,CASSQEALGQGYEQYF,TGCGCCAGCAGCCAAGAAGCTCTGGGACAGGGCTACGAGCAGTACTTC
TRBJ2-1,-,TRBV3-1,-,CASSQDLGVLGRFF,TGTGCCAGCAGCCAAGATTTAGGGGTGTTAGGGCGGTTCTTC
TRBJ2-1,-,TRBV5-1,-,CASSTGGQMSSYNEQFF,TGCGCCAGCAGCACTGGAGGACAAATGAGCTCCTACAATGAGCAGTTCTTC
TRBJ2-3,-,TRBV24-1,-,CATSDLRVMDTQYF,TGTGCCACCAGTGATTTGCGGGTGATGGATACGCAGTATTTT
TRBJ2-3,-,TRBV3-1,-,CASSPRGRTDTQYF,TGTGCCAGCAGTCCTCGCGGGCGGACAGATACGCAGTATTTT
TRBJ2-1,-,TRBV14,TRBD1,CASSKNTGGAYNEQFF,TGTGCCAGCAGCAAAAACACAGGGGGCGCGTACAATGAGCAGTTCTTC
TRBJ1-6,-,TRBV15,-,CATSTVNSPLHF,TGTGCCACCAGCACAGTAAATTCACCCCTCCACTTT
TRBJ1-4,once,TRBV4-2,TRBD1,CASSPKIGGQGFGATNEKLFF,TGTGCCAGCAGCCCGAAGATAGGGGGACAGGGTTTTGGGGCAACTAATGAAAAACTGTTTTTT